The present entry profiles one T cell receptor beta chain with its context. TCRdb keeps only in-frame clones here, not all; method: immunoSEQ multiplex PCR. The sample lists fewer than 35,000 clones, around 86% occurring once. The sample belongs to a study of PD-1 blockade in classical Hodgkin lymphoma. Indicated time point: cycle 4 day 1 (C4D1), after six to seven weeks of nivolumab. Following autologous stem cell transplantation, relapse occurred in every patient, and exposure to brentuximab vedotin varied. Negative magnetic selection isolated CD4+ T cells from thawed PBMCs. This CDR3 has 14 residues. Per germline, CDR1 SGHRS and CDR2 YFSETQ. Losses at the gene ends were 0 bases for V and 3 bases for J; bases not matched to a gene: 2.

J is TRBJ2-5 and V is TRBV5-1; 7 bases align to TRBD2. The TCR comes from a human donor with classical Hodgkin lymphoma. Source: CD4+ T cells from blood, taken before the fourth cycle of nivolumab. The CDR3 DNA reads TGCGCCAGCAGCTTGGCGGGGGGAGAAGAGACCCAGTACTTC. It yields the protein CASSLAGGEETQYF.